This T cell receptor (beta chain) was obtained from a study of cytomegalovirus exposure and HLA in healthy donors. Findings of the study overall: Segments of the TCR beta V type were, in most cases, productive about 87% or about 30% of the time in an earlier analysis. Specificity of a few CMV-associated chains for CMV antigens was verified in vitro.

As for this clone: The antigen is unknown.

The germline gives CDR1 SGHDT, CDR2 YYEEEE. Trimming took 1 base from V and 7 from J, leaving 14 bases between them. The CDR3 contains 14 residues. Primers included in the PCR were 60 Vbeta and 13 Jbeta primers. As originally analysed: As a later analysis found, there were 80 million to 90 million unique TCR beta chains, of which roughly 11 million were shared. Assay: immunoSEQ multiplex PCR; the TCRdb copy retains only in-frame clones and omits some. D and trimming were read from the DNA, whereas the V and J calls and clone size are those reported in that table. The table shows 100,000 or so clones, with 76% occurring only once. Participants comprised healthy donors of bone marrow.

The source of this sequence is a woman aged 50 to 65 in good health and CMV-seropositive. The J gene is TRBJ1-2, the V gene TRBV5-6, with D perhaps TRBD1 (5 bases). The sample comprised PBMCs. Written as DNA, the CDR3 is TGTGCCAGCAGCTTGTACAGTGCGGGGACTGGCTACACCTTC. Translation: CASSLYSAGTGYTF. Supplemented by reference TRBV5-6 and TRBJ1-2, the full variable domain reads DAGVTQSPTHLIKTRGQQVTLRCSPKSGHDTVSWYQQALGQGPQFIFQYYEEEERQRGNFPDRFSGHQFPNYSSELNVNALLLGDSALYLCASSLYSAGTGYTFGSGTRLTVV.